What follows are 18 T cell receptor beta chains derived from one specimen sequenced in a study of T-cell reconstitution after alpha-beta-depleted transplantation in children (dated by TCRdb to about 2016). To prepare the library, PCR was applied. Sequenced on an Illumina HiSeq 2500. To normalize quantification of the TCRbeta repertoire, the TCR libraries were built with molecular barcoding that relied on unique molecular identifiers. TCRdb ran its own pipeline on the public reads, namely fastp trimming at Q25 and MiXCR clone calling, and kept in-frame beta chains. Under each unique CDR3 protein, matching rows form one entry showing the most common genes and DNA. Present in this sample are about 980,000 distinct CDR3 sequences, roughly 29% of which were seen just once. Of the sample, roughly 31% is held by the ten largest clones. The sample's treatment or condition label, decoded: allogeneic hematopoietic cell transplantation with graft depleted of TCRalphabeta T cells and CD19 B cells.

The sequencing here drew on PBMCs, mostly from graft donor cells, taken 360 days after TCRalphabeta/CD19-depleted stem cell transplant. The receptor source for this set is a boy less than two years old who had a stem cell transplant for SCID, so the T cells may come from the graft donor.

J is TRBJ2-5 and V is TRBV4-3; D unresolved. V dropped 0 bases and J dropped 7 bases, with 15 bases sitting between them. The CDR3 spans 15 residues. CDR1 LGHNA and CDR2 YSLEER come from the germline V gene. In DNA form, the CDR3 reads TGCGCCAGCAGCCAAGAATGGGGTCTCTATGCGACCCAGTACTTC. Residues: CASSQEWGLYATQYF.

The chain links TRBV4-3 to TRBJ2-7; a weak D match, TRBD2 (5 bases). Germline lookup yields CDR1 LGHNA and CDR2 YSLEER. The CDR3 runs to 18 residues. V was trimmed by 0 bases and J by 3 bases, leaving 21 bases between them. The CDR3 DNA reads TGCGCCAGCAGCCAAGAGTTTGTGGGGTTCGAAGACTACTACGAGCAGTACTTC. It encodes CASSQEFVGFEDYYEQYF.

This clonotype was observed a handful of times. V usage is TRBV20-1 and J usage is TRBJ2-5; 9 bases match TRBD2. The CDR3 has 14 amino acids. CDR1 is DFQATT and CDR2 is SNEGSKA in the germline V gene (reference sequence). V shed 1 base, J shed 5 bases, and the junction held 5 bases outside the gene matches. The CDR3 nucleotides read TGCAGTGCTAGAGCGCGGGGGGGGTGGGAGACCCAGTACTTC. It is translated as CSARARGGWETQYF.

The rearrangement links TRBV7-9 to TRBJ1-2; unclear D gene. Trimming took off 3 bases at V and 2 bases at J, with 13 bases between the two ends. Germline V gives CDR1 SEHNR, CDR2 FQNEAQ (reference sequence). The CDR3 spans 15 residues. The CDR3 protein is CASSLPPRPNYGYTF. The CDR3, as DNA: TGTGCCAGCAGCTTGCCCCCGCGACCCAACTATGGCTACACCTTC.

This clonotype was recorded a few times. The J gene is TRBJ2-3, the V gene TRBV6-2 or TRBV6-3; weak D call: TRBD2 (6 bases). The ends were cut back, 5 bases at V and 2 bases at J, with 17 bases in the middle. The CDR3 contains 16 residues. The germline V gene encodes CDR1 MNHEY and CDR2 SVGEGT. The CDR3 DNA reads as TGTGCCAGCAGTCCCCTACTAGCCTACAACACAGATACGCAGTATTTT. This encodes CASSPLLAYNTDTQYF.

V is TRBV20-1 and J is TRBJ2-1, with D perhaps matching TRBD1 (6 bases). CDR3 length: 13 amino acids. Trimming shortened V by 6 bases and J by 5 bases, and 14 bases separated the two germline ends. Germline V lookup: CDR1 DFQATT, CDR2 SNEGSKA (reference sequence). CDR3 coding DNA: TGCAGTGCAACGGCCAGGGGCAACAATGAGCAGTTCTTC. It specifies CSATARGNNEQFF.

The sample holds one count of this clonotype. The chain uses TRBV4-2 and TRBJ2-7; D could derive from TRBD1 or TRBD2 (5 bases each). CDR1 is LGHNA and CDR2 is YNFKEQ in the germline V gene. The V end was cut by 4 bases, the J end by 6 bases, with 16 bases between. The CDR3 runs 14 residues. The CDR3 is CASSREVPGTEQYF. The DNA of the CDR3 is TGTGCCAGCAGCCGAGAGGTCCCAGGGACCGAGCAGTACTTC.

The chain combines TRBV18 with TRBJ2-7; D might be TRBD2 (7 bases). The CDR3 loop spans 14 amino acids. Germline CDR1 is KGHSH and CDR2 is LQKENI. The ends were cut back, 5 bases at V and 3 bases at J, with 14 bases in the middle. The CDR3 DNA follows: TGTGCCAGCTCAGGCCGGGGGGCGATCTACGAGCAGTACTTC. Translation gives CASSGRGAIYEQYF. Drawing the rest from reference TRBV18 and TRBJ2-7, the complete variable domain is NAGVMQNPRHLVRRRGQEARLRCSPMKGHSHVYWYRQLPEEGLKFMVYLQKENIIDESGMPKERFSAEFPKEGPSILRIQQVVRGDSAAYFCASSGRGAIYEQYFGPGTRLTVT.

The chain employs TRBV6-2 or TRBV6-3 and TRBJ2-1, with a weak D call TRBD1 (5 bases). Trimming pared 6 bases from V and 4 bases from J, leaving 13 bases between. The CDR3 contains 14 residues. Germline assignment: CDR1 MNHEY and CDR2 SVGEGT. CDR3 DNA sequence: TGTGCCAGCAGGCGCAGGGAAGAGTACAATGAGCAGTTCTTC. Protein sequence: CASRRREEYNEQFF.

This CDR3 is CSASGTGNTIYF. The DNA for the CDR3 is TGCAGTGCTAGCGGGACTGGAAACACCATATATTTT. The V call is TRBV20-1, the J call TRBJ1-3; D call uncertain. V lost 3 bases and J 2 bases, leaving 5 bases between the germline ends. This CDR3 is 12 amino acids long. From germline, CDR1 is DFQATT and CDR2 SNEGSKA (reference sequence).

This rearrangement joins TRBV5-1 to TRBJ2-5, with a weak D call TRBD1 (5 bases). V lost 3 bases and J 2 bases, leaving 11 bases between the germline ends. Germline lookup yields CDR1 SGHRS and CDR2 YFSETQ. The CDR3 has 14 amino acids. The CDR3 reads CASSSRQKQETQYF. The CDR3 coding sequence is TGCGCCAGCAGCTCCCGACAGAAACAAGAGACCCAGTACTTC.

This clonotype appeared a few times. V is TRBV28 and J is TRBJ1-1; D is perhaps TRBD1 (6 bases). The CDR3 extends over 15 amino acids. V was pared by 4 bases and J by 1 base, with 13 bases between. Germline V gene lookup returns CDR1 MDHEN and CDR2 SYDVKM. CDR3 coding DNA: TGTGCCAGCAGTTCCGGTTGGACAGAGAACACTGAAGCTTTCTTT. Translation: CASSSGWTENTEAFF. Looking up the rest from reference TRBV28 and TRBJ1-1 gives the full variable domain: DVKVTQSSRYLVKRTGEKVFLECVQDMDHENMFWYRQDPGLGLRLIYFSYDVKMKEKGDIPEGYSVSREKKERFSLILESASTNQTSMYLCASSSGWTENTEAFFGQGTRLTVV.

The chain carries TRBV7-2 and TRBJ2-6; a weak D match, TRBD1 (6 bases). The CDR3 runs to 16 residues. Germline CDR1 and CDR2: SGHTA and FQGNSA. With 5 bases removed from V and 4 bases from J, the gap between germline ends came to 15 bases. The CDR3 DNA is TGTGCCAGCAGCCCACTAGGGGGAACCGGGGCCAACGTCCTGACTTTC. It encodes CASSPLGGTGANVLTF.

The gene calls are TRBV6-2 or TRBV6-3 and TRBJ2-5, with 7 bases matching TRBD1. This CDR3 comprises 15 residues. With V trimmed by 4 bases and J by 3 bases, 8 bases remained unmatched. Per germline, CDR1 MNHEY and CDR2 SVGEGT. The CDR3 region is CASSWAGGREETQYF. DNA for the CDR3: TGTGCCAGCAGTTGGGCAGGGGGACGGGAAGAGACCCAGTACTTC.

The V call is TRBV12-3 or TRBV12-4, the J call TRBJ1-2; D is unresolved. The CDR3 runs to 16 residues. Between the trimmed V and J ends, which lost 5 bases and 2 bases, there was a span of 18 bases. The CDR3 sequence is CASSPRTETDNYGYTF. CDR3 coding DNA: TGTGCCAGCAGTCCCCGGACTGAAACCGACAACTATGGCTACACCTTC.

This clonotype was counted between two and nine times. V is TRBV12-5 and J is TRBJ2-7; D could derive from TRBD1 or TRBD2 (5 bases each). V was cut by 5 bases and J by 3 bases, with 14 bases left in between. CDR1 is LGHNT, CDR2 FRNRAP, per germline. This CDR3 is built from 14 residues. The CDR3 coding sequence is TGTGCTAGTGGTCCGGGACCGTCTTACTACGAGCAGTACTTC. Translated: CASGPGPSYYEQYF.

This clonotype has just a few counts. The chain has TRBV12-3 or TRBV12-4 and TRBJ1-1; 8 bases agree with TRBD1. The CDR3 sequence is 11 residues long. V was pared by 5 bases and J by 13 bases, with 6 bases of the junction left unmatched. The CDR3 is CASSGQGVGFF. In nucleotides, the CDR3 is TGTGCCAGCAGTGGACAGGGTGTTGGTTTCTTT.

This clonotype has a handful of counts. The chain recombines TRBV5-1 with TRBJ2-5; D is tentatively TRBD1 or TRBD2 (5 bases each). The CDR3 sequence is 14 residues long. Trimming stripped 5 bases from V and 4 bases from J, with 15 bases between. In germline, CDR1 is SGHRS, CDR2 YFSETQ. The CDR3 sequence: CASSSGSSGETQYF. The CDR3, as DNA: TGCGCCAGCAGTTCAGGGTCCAGCGGAGAGACCCAGTACTTC.